The clone carrying this TCR beta chain is a singleton in its sample. All of the isolated RNA was reverse transcribed, so expressed TCRB transcripts were sequenced. Approximately 3.6 million reads per sample were averaged for naive, central memory and regulatory samples. TCRdb keeps only in-frame clones here, not all; method: immunoSEQ multiplex PCR. The sample shows some 150,000 clones, about 9.7% of them seen only once. This entry belongs to a study of beta chain features in type 1 diabetes. Every participating donor gave one draw, a heparinised blood sample averaging about 100 mL. The sequencing input was central memory CD4+ T cells from blood. The source is a woman between 40 and 55 years old in good health.

The CDR3 region is CASSPNYEQYF. The CDR3 coding sequence is TGTGCCAGCTCACCTAACTACGAGCAGTACTTC. The V call is TRBV18, the J call TRBJ2-5, with D unresolved. The better agreement between TRBJ2-7 and the DNA end casts doubt on the J call. The CDR3 length is 11 residues. Per the germline V gene, CDR1 is KGHSH and CDR2 is LQKENI.